These 17 T cell receptor beta chains were all obtained from the same sample, sequenced in a study of cytomegalovirus exposure and HLA in healthy donors. The PCR ran on 60 Vbeta and 13 Jbeta primers. Clones were read by immunoSEQ multiplex PCR, and TCRdb kept only the in-frame ones, dropping some. The table lists just over 60,000 clones, more than 70% of them singletons. Specimen: PBMCs. All receptors come from a man younger than 30 in good health and CMV-seronegative.

V is TRBV7-9 and J is TRBJ1-2; D unclear. Looked up from germline, CDR1 is SEHNR and CDR2 is FQNEAQ (reference sequence). The length of the CDR3 is 13 residues. The V end lost 3 bases, the J end lost 6 bases, and 11 bases lay between the germline ends. For the CDR3, the DNA is TGTGCCAGCAGCTTTGAGGGAGAGGATGGCTACACCTTC. The encoded protein is CASSFEGEDGYTF.

This sequence joins TRBV10-2 and TRBJ2-5, with 10 bases aligning to TRBD2. V shed 3 bases and J 5 bases; nucleotides not matched to a gene: 9. Germline values: CDR1 WSHSY, CDR2 SAAADI. The CDR3 consists of 16 residues. As DNA, the CDR3 is TGCGCCAGCAGTGACCCCAGGACTAGCGGTCCGGAGACCCAGTACTTC. This sequence encodes CASSDPRTSGPETQYF.

Remarks on this clone: One end of the junction fails to match germline, which may point to a read error. The identical CDR3 is also encoded by other nucleotide sequences in the sample. The V and J genes are TRBV6-5 and TRBJ2-3, with a tentative D call TRBD1 (5 bases). Germline CDR1 is MNHEY and CDR2 is SVGAGI. The CDR3 has 13 amino acids. The CDR3 reads CASGAPSTDTQYF. In DNA, the CDR3 is TGTGCCAGCGGGGCTCCGAGCACAGATACACAGTATTTT.

V usage is TRBV28 and J usage is TRBJ2-1; D possibly corresponds to TRBD1 (5 bases). The CDR3 contains 14 residues. Per the germline V gene, CDR1 is MDHEN and CDR2 is SYDVKM. V lost 5 bases and J 8 bases, leaving 16 bases between the germline ends. This CDR3 is CASSPRGAIDEQFF. The CDR3 DNA is TGTGCCAGCAGTCCCCGTGGGGCGATCGATGAGCAGTTCTTC.

This chain connects TRBV5-1 to TRBJ2-3; 7 bases map to TRBD1. J lost 6 bases, V lost 4 bases, and 5 bases had no gene match. This CDR3 is built from 13 residues. Germline V gene lookup returns CDR1 SGHRS and CDR2 YFSETQ. The CDR3 region has the DNA TGCGCCAGCAGCGACTCACAGGGGGATACGCAGTATTTT. Residues: CASSDSQGDTQYF.

This clone showed up just a few times. This rearrangement joins TRBV14 to TRBJ1-2; D not certain. Germline V gene data show CDR1 as SGHDN and CDR2 as FVKESK. The CDR3 consists of 15 residues. Trimming stripped 1 base from V and 5 bases from J, with 14 bases between. The CDR3 bases are TGTGCCAGCAGCCAAGGAACCACAGCCCCTTATGGCTACACCTTC. It specifies CASSQGTTAPYGYTF.

This clone was seen only once. The chain combines TRBV18 with TRBJ1-2; unclear D gene. Trimming left V 3 bases short and J 2 bases short, with 10 bases between. The CDR3 loop spans 14 amino acids. Germline CDR1 KGHSH, CDR2 LQKENI. CDR3 residues: CASSPFQQNYGYTF. The CDR3 nucleotides read TGTGCCAGCTCACCTTTCCAACAGAACTATGGCTACACCTTC.

The gene calls are TRBV5-1 and TRBJ1-6; 7 nucleotides align to TRBD1. This CDR3 contains 15 residues. Per germline, CDR1 SGHRS and CDR2 YFSETQ. V was pared by 4 bases and J by 8 bases, with 9 bases of the junction left unmatched. The chain's CDR3 is CASSQTSDRDSPLHF. CDR3 DNA: TGCGCCAGCAGCCAGACCTCAGACAGGGATTCACCCCTCCACTTT.

This chain uses TRBV27 with TRBJ2-1; 7 bases are shared with TRBD1. This CDR3 comprises 14 residues. Germline CDR1 and CDR2: MNHEY and SMNVEV (reference sequence). The V segment lost 5 bases and the J segment 5 bases; nucleotides outside the gene matches: 6. CDR3 region: CASSLTGADNEQFF. The CDR3 region has the DNA TGTGCCAGCAGTCTAACAGGGGCTGACAATGAGCAGTTCTTC.

J is TRBJ1-1 and V is TRBV11-2, with 9 bases fitting TRBD1. Germline V gene sequence: CDR1 SGHAT, CDR2 FQNNGV. V lost 7 bases and J lost 3; bases outside the gene matches: 3. The CDR3 is 13 residues long. CDR3 in DNA: TGTGCCAGCACCTGGGACAGGGACACTGAAGCTTTCTTT. Translated, it gives CASTWDRDTEAFF. The complete variable domain, with remaining parts taken from reference TRBV11-2 and TRBJ1-1, reads EAGVAQSPRYKIIEKRQSVAFWCNPISGHATLYWYQQILGQGPKLLIQFQNNGVVDDSQLPKDRFSAERLKGVDSTLKIQPAKLEDSAVYLCASTWDRDTEAFFGQGTRLTVV.

The gene calls are TRBV10-3 and TRBJ1-6, with no clear D. CDR1 is ENHRY, CDR2 SYGVKD, per germline. CDR3 length: 13 amino acids. The V end was cut by 3 bases, the J end by 7 bases, with 7 bases between. This chain's CDR3 is CAISDEENSPLHF. The CDR3 DNA follows: TGTGCCATCAGTGATGAGGAAAATTCACCCCTCCACTTT.

The chain employs TRBV13 and TRBJ1-2; 7 bases line up with TRBD1. The CDR3 has 15 amino acids. The V gene's germline CDR1 is PRHDT and CDR2 FYEKMQ (reference sequence). The V and J ends lost 4 bases and 6 bases, in that order; junction bases with no gene match: 11. CDR3 in DNA: TGTGCCAGCAGCTCTCGGCAGGGGGGTCGCAATGGCTACACCTTC. This translates into CASSSRQGGRNGYTF.

V is TRBV7-2 and J is TRBJ2-3; no clear D. There are 13 residues in the CDR3. The germline V gene encodes CDR1 SGHTA and CDR2 FQGNSA. Trimming removed 5 bases from V and 8 bases from J, with 14 bases in between. The CDR3 loop is CASSPPVIGTQYF. The CDR3 coding sequence is TGTGCCAGCAGCCCTCCGGTGATCGGTACGCAGTATTTT. Filled out from reference TRBV7-2 and TRBJ2-3, the complete variable domain reads GAGVSQSPSNKVTEKGKDVELRCDPISGHTALYWYRQSLGQGLEFLIYFQGNSAPDKSGLPSDRFSAERTGGSVSTLTIQRTQQEDSAVYLCASSPPVIGTQYFGPGTRLTVL.

The J gene is TRBJ1-1, the V gene TRBV13; a possible D gene is TRBD1 (6 bases). Trimming pared 5 bases from V and 1 base from J, leaving 8 bases between. The CDR3 is 13 residues long. Germline V gives CDR1 PRHDT, CDR2 FYEKMQ (reference sequence). CDR3 residues: CASSPTGNTEAFF. DNA of the CDR3: TGTGCCAGCAGCCCGACAGGGAACACTGAAGCTTTCTTT.

The chain combines TRBV5-4 with TRBJ1-1; D may be TRBD1 (5 bases). The CDR3 spans 14 residues. Germline V gene sequence: CDR1 SGHNT, CDR2 YYREEE (reference sequence). Trimming pared 10 bases from V and 5 bases from J, leaving 21 bases between. DNA for the CDR3: TGTGCCCAAGCGGAAGCGGGGGGTACTACTGAAGCTTTCTTT. Residues: CAQAEAGGTTEAFF.

V gene TRBV11-2 combines with J gene TRBJ1-1, with D perhaps matching TRBD1 (6 bases). This CDR3 has 14 amino acids. V was pared by 4 bases and J by 7 bases, with 16 bases between. Germline assignment: CDR1 SGHAT and CDR2 FQNNGV. The CDR3 region is CASSSRGGGVEAFF. CDR3 nucleotides: TGTGCCAGCAGCTCTAGAGGGGGTGGGGTTGAAGCTTTCTTT.

The chain links TRBV5-6 to TRBJ1-3; possible D gene TRBD1, 6 bases. Germline CDR1 reads SGHDT; CDR2 reads YYEEEE. The CDR3 runs to 13 residues. V was cut by 0 bases and J by 6 bases, with 7 bases left in between. The CDR3: CASSLDRENTIYF. DNA for the CDR3: TGTGCCAGCAGCTTGGACAGGGAAAACACCATATATTTT. The variable domain in full, with the rest retrieved from reference TRBV5-6 and TRBJ1-3, is DAGVTQSPTHLIKTRGQQVTLRCSPKSGHDTVSWYQQALGQGPQFIFQYYEEEERQRGNFPDRFSGHQFPNYSSELNVNALLLGDSALYLCASSLDRENTIYFGEGSWLTVV.